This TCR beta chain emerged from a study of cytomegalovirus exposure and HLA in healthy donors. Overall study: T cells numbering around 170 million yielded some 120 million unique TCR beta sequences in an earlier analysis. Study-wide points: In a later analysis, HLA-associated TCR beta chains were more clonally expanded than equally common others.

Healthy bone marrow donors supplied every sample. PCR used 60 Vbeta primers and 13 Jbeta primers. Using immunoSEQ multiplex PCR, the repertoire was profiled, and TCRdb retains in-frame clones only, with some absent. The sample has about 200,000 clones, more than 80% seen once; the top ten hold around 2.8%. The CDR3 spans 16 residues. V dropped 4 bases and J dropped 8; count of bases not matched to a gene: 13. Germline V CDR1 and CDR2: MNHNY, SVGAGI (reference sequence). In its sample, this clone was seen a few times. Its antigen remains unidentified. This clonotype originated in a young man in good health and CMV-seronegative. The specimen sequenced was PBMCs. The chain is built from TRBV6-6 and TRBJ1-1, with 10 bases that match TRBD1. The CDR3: CASSSRQGATLREAFF. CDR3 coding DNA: TGTGCCAGCAGTTCTAGACAGGGGGCAACCCTGCGGGAAGCTTTCTTT.